A selection of T cell receptor beta chains follows, all from one sample in a study of radiotherapy plus CTLA-4 blockade in lung cancer. Profiled with immunoSEQ multiplex PCR; TCRdb holds only in-frame clones, not every one. Found here are 35,000 or so clones, 85% of them singletons; the top ten hold 5.5% to 7%. Sequencing used peripheral blood, obtained from a patient treated with radiotherapy plus ipilimumab. The receptors were sampled from a human donor with non-small cell lung cancer who had stable disease on radiotherapy plus ipilimumab. CDR3s include the opening cysteine and the closing phenylalanine or tryptophan. The order of the fields is J gene, clone size, V gene, D gene, CDR3 DNA, CDR3 protein. The D gene is left open where the match is weak. Clone size is not always given. Where it is, it says once, few, many or a class for expanded clones.

J: TRBJ2-3; size: -; V: TRBV5-4; D: TRBD2; DNA: TGTGCCAGCAGCTCAACGGGACTAGCATCAGATACGCAGTATTTT; CDR3: CASSSTGLASDTQYF
J: TRBJ1-2; size: medium-sized; V: TRBV5-6; D: -; DNA: TGTGCCAGCAGCTCCGCGGCGGACAGACGCTATGGCTACACCTTC; CDR3: CASSSAADRRYGYTF
J: TRBJ2-7; size: -; V: TRBV2; D: TRBD2; DNA: TGTGCCAGCAGTCCTGCGGGAGAGGGAGTCTTC; CDR3: CASSPAGEGVF
J: TRBJ2-7; size: -; V: TRBV2; D: -; DNA: TGTGCCAGCAGTAACCCTAGCGTCGCCTACGAGCAGTACTTC; CDR3: CASSNPSVAYEQYF
J: TRBJ2-1; size: -; V: TRBV12-1; D: -; DNA: TGTGCCAGCAGCTGGCCCAAGGGAGAAACCCTCTCCTACAATGAGCAGTTCTTC; CDR3: CASSWPKGETLSYNEQFF
J: TRBJ2-2; size: -; V: TRBV10-1; D: -; DNA: TGCGCCAGCAGTGAAACGGCGGGAAAAGGGGAGCTGTTTTTT; CDR3: CASSETAGKGELFF
J: TRBJ2-1; size: -; V: TRBV19; D: TRBD2; DNA: TGTGCCAGTAAACCTAGCGGGAGAACCGATGAGCAGTTCTTC; CDR3: CASKPSGRTDEQFF
J: TRBJ2-7; size: -; V: TRBV2; D: TRBD1; DNA: TGTGCCAGCAAAGTCGACAGGGGTCCCTACGAGCAGTACTTC; CDR3: CASKVDRGPYEQYF
J: TRBJ2-3; size: -; V: TRBV19; D: -; DNA: TGTGCCAGTAGTTATCGACTGAGCACAGATACGCAGTATTTT; CDR3: CASSYRLSTDTQYF
J: TRBJ2-7; size: -; V: TRBV4-1; D: -; DNA: TGCGCCAGCAGCCAATCGACAGGTTCCTTCTACGAGCAGTACTTC; CDR3: CASSQSTGSFYEQYF
J: TRBJ2-2; size: -; V: TRBV7-8; D: -; DNA: TGTGCCAGCAGCAGGGTGGGGGGCACCGGGGAGCTGTTTTTT; CDR3: CASSRVGGTGELFF
J: TRBJ1-1; size: few; V: TRBV4-3; D: -; DNA: TGCGCCAGCAGCCAATTCCCCAGGGAACGAGAAACTGAAGCTTTCTTT; CDR3: CASSQFPRERETEAFF
J: TRBJ1-1; size: once; V: TRBV21-1; D: -; DNA: TGTGCCAGCAGAAGGGACAGGAACACTGAAGCTTTCTTT; CDR3: CASRRDRNTEAFF
J: TRBJ2-1; size: -; V: TRBV30; D: TRBD2; DNA: TGTGCCTGGAGCGGGAGGGCCGGCAATGAGCAGTTCTTC; CDR3: CAWSGRAGNEQFF
J: TRBJ2-1; size: -; V: TRBV18; D: -; DNA: TGTGCCAGCTCATTCGAGGGGGAGGGTTACAATGAGCAGTTCTTC; CDR3: CASSFEGEGYNEQFF
J: TRBJ2-5; size: -; V: TRBV7-2; D: TRBD2; DNA: TGTGCCAGCAGCTTAAGGCGGGAGGGCCGCGGGACCCAGTACTTC; CDR3: CASSLRREGRGTQYF
J: TRBJ1-2; size: -; V: TRBV9; D: TRBD1; DNA: TGTGCCAGCAGCGTAGAGTGGGACAGGGGAGATGGCTACACCTTC; CDR3: CASSVEWDRGDGYTF
J: TRBJ1-3; size: -; V: TRBV19; D: -; DNA: TGTGCCAGTAGTATAGCGGGACACCCTGGAAACACCATATATTTT; CDR3: CASSIAGHPGNTIYF
J: TRBJ2-1; size: -; V: TRBV7-3; D: TRBD2; DNA: TGTGCCAGCAACTCAGGACTAGCGGGCCCCTACAATGAGCAGTTCTTC; CDR3: CASNSGLAGPYNEQFF
J: TRBJ2-1; size: -; V: TRBV9; D: -; DNA: TGTGCCAGCAGCGTAGACCCCCCGGCGGGGAATGAGCAGTTCTTC; CDR3: CASSVDPPAGNEQFF
J: TRBJ2-3; size: -; V: TRBV9; D: TRBD2; DNA: TGTGCCAGCAGCGACGCGACTAGCGGGAGGGACACAGATACGCAGTATTTT; CDR3: CASSDATSGRDTDTQYF
J: TRBJ1-1; size: -; V: TRBV18; D: -; DNA: TGTGCCAGCTCAGCCCTTCCGCCATCACCAGGGGCCGCTGAAGCTTTCTTT; CDR3: CASSALPPSPGAAEAFF